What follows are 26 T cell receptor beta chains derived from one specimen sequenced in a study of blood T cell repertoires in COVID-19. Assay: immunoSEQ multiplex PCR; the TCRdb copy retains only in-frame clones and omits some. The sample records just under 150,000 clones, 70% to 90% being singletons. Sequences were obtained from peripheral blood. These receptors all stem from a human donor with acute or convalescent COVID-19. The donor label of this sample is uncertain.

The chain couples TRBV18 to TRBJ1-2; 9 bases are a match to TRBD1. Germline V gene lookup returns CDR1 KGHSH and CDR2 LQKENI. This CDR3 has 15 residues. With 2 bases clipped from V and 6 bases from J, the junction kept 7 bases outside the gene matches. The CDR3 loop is CASSPDTGGYDGYTF. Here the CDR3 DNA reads TGTGCCAGCTCACCAGATACAGGGGGCTACGATGGCTACACCTTC.

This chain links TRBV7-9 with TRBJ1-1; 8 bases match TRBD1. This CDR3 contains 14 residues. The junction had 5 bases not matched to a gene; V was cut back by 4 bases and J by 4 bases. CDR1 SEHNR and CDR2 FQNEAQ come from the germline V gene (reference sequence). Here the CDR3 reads CASSSTGGSTEAFF. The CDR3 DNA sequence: TGTGCCAGCAGCTCTACAGGGGGGAGCACTGAAGCTTTCTTT.

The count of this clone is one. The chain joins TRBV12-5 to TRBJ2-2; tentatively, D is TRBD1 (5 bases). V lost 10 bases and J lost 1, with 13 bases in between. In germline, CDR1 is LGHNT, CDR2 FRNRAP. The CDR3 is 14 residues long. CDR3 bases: TGTGCTACCAGACCCACAGGGAACACCGGGGAGCTGTTTTTT. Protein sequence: CATRPTGNTGELFF.

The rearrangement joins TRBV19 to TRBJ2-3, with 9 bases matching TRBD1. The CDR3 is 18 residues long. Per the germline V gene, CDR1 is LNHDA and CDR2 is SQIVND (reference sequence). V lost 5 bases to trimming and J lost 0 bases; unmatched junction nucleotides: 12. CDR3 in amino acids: CASSDTGTGLVSTDTQYF. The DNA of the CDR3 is TGTGCCAGTAGTGACACCGGGACAGGGTTGGTTAGCACAGATACGCAGTATTTT. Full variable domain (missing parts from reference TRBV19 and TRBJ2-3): DGGITQSPKYLFRKEGQNVTLSCEQNLNHDAMYWYRQDPGQGLRLIYYSQIVNDFQKGDIAEGYSVSREKKESFPLTVTSAQKNPTAFYLCASSDTGTGLVSTDTQYFGPGTRLTVL.

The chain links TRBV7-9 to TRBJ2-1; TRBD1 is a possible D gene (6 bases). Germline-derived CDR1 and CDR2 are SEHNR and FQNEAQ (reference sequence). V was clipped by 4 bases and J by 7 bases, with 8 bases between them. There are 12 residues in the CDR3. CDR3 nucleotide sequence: TGTGCCAGCAGCTGGACAGAAAATGAGCAGTTCTTC. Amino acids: CASSWTENEQFF.

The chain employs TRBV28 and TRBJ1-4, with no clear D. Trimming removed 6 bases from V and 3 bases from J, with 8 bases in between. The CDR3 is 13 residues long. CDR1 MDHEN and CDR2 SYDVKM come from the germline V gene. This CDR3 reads CASRRGPNEKLFF. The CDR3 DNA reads TGTGCCAGCAGAAGAGGGCCTAATGAAAAACTGTTTTTT.

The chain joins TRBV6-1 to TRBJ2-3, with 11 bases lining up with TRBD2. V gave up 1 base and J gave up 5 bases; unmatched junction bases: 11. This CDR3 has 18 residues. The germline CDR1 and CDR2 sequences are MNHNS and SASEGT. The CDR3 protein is CASSEVYVAGGFKDTQYF. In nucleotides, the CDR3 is TGTGCCAGCAGTGAAGTGTACGTAGCGGGGGGGTTTAAAGATACGCAGTATTTT.

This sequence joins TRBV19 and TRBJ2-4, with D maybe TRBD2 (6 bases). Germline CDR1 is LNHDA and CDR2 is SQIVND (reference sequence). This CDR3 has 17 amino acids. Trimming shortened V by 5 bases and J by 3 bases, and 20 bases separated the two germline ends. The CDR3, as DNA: TGTGCCAGTAGTCCCCGGGACTGGGGTTTGGGCAAAAACATTCAGTACTTC. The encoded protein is CASSPRDWGLGKNIQYF.

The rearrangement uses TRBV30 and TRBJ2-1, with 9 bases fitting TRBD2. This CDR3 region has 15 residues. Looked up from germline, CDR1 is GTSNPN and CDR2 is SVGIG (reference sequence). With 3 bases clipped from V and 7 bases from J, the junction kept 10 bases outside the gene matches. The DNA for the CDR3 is TGTGCCTGGAGGGTATACGCGGGGGGGCGGAATGAGCAGTTCTTC. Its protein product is CAWRVYAGGRNEQFF.

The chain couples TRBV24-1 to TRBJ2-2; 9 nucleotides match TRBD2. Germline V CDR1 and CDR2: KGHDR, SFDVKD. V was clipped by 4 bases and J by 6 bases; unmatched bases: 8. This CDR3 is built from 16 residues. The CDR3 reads CATSDPSSGMSGELFF. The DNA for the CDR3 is TGTGCCACCAGTGACCCATCTAGCGGGATGTCCGGGGAGCTGTTTTTT.

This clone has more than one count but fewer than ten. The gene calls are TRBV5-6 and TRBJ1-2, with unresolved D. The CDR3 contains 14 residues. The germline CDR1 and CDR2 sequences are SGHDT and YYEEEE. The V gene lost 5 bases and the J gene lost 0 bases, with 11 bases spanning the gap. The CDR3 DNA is TGTGCCAGCAGGAGTCCCGACTCTAACTATGGCTACACCTTC. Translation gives CASRSPDSNYGYTF.

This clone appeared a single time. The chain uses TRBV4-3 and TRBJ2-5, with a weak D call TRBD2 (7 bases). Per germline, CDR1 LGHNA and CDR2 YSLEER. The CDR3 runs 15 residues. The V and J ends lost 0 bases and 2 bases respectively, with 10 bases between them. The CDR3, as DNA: TGCGCCAGCAGCCAAGAAGGGGGACTACAAGAGACCCAGTACTTC. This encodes CASSQEGGLQETQYF.

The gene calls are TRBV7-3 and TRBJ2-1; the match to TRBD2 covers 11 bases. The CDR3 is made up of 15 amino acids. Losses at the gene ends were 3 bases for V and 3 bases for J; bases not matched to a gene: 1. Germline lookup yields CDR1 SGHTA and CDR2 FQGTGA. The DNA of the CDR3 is TGTGCCAGCAGCTTCGGGACTAGCGGCTACAATGAGCAGTTCTTC. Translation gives CASSFGTSGYNEQFF.

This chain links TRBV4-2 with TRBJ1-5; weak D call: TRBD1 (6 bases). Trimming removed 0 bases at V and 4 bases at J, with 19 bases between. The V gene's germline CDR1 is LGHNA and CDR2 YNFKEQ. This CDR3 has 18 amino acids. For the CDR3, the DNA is TGTGCCAGCAGCCAAGATTATGGGCGGGGGCGGTTGAATCAGCCCCAGCATTTT. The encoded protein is CASSQDYGRGRLNQPQHF.

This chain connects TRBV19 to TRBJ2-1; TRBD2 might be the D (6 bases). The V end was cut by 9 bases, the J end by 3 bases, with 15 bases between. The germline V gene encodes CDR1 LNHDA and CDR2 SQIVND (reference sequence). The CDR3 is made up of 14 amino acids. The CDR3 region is CASWGERDYNEQFF. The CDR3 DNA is TGTGCCAGCTGGGGGGAGAGGGACTACAATGAGCAGTTCTTC.

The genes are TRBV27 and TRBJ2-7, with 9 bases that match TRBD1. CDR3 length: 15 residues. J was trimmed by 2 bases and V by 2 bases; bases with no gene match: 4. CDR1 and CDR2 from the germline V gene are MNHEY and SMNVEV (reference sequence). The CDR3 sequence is CASSLRGDRAYEQYF. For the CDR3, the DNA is TGTGCCAGCAGTTTACGGGGGGACAGGGCCTACGAGCAGTACTTC.

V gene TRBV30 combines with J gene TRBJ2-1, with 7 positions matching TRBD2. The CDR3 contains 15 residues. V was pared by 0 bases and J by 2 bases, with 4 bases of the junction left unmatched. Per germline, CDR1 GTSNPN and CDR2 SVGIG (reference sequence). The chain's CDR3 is CAWSVLADTYNEQFF. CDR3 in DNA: TGTGCCTGGAGTGTCCTAGCGGATACCTACAATGAGCAGTTCTTC.

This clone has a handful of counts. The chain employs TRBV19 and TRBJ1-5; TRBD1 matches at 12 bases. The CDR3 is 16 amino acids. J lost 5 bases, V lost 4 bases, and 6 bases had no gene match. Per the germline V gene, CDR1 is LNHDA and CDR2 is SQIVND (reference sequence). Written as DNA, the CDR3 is TGTGCCAGTAGTAACCCGGGACAGGGGGCGGATCAGCCCCAGCATTTT. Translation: CASSNPGQGADQPQHF.

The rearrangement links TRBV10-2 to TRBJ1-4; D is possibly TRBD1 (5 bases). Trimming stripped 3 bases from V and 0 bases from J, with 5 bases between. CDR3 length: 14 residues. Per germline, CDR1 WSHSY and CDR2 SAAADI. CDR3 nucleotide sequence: TGCGCCAGCAGTGACAGGGCAACTAATGAAAAACTGTTTTTT. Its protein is CASSDRATNEKLFF.

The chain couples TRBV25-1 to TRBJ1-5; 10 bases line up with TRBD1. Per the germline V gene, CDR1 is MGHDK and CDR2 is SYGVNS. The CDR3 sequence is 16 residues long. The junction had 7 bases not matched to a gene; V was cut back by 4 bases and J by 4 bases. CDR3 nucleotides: TGTGCCAGCAGTGGCCACCCGGGACAGGGGAATCAGCCCCAGCATTTT. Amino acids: CASSGHPGQGNQPQHF.

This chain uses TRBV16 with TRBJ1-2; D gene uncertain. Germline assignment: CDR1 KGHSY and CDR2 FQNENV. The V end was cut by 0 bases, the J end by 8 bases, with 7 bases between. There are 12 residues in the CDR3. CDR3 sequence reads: CASSQSGEGYTF. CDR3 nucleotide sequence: TGTGCCAGCAGCCAATCGGGAGAAGGCTACACCTTC.

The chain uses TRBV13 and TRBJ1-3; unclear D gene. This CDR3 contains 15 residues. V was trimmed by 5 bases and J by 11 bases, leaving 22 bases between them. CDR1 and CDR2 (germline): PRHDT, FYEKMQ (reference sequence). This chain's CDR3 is CASSRKNSRERPIYF. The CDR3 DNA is TGTGCCAGCAGCCGTAAGAACAGTCGGGAGAGGCCCATATATTTT.

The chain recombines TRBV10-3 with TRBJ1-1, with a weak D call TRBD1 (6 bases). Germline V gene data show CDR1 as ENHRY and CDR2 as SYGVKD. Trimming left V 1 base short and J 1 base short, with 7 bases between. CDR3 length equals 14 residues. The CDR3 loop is CAISEYRENTEAFF. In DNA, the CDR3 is TGTGCCATCAGTGAGTACAGGGAGAACACTGAAGCTTTCTTT.

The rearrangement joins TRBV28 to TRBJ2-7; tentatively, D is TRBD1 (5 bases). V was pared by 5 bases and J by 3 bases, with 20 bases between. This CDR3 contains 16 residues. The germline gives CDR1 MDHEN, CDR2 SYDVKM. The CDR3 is CASSPERTFLRYEQYF. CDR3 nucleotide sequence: TGTGCCAGCAGTCCCGAACGGACATTTTTACGCTACGAGCAGTACTTC.

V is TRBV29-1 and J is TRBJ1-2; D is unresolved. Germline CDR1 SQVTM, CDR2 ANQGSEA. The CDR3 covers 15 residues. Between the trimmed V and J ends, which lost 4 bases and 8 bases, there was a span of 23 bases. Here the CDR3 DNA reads TGCAGCGTTGGGGCCTCGGGAGCTGATGGAAAGGGCTACACCTTC. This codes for CSVGASGADGKGYTF.

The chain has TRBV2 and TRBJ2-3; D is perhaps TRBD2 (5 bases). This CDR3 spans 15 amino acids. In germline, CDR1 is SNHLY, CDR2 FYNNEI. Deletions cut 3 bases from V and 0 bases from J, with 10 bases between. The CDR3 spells CASSDRGRSTDTQYF. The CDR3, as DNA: TGTGCCAGCAGTGATAGAGGGAGAAGCACAGATACGCAGTATTTT.